These T cell receptor beta chains were read from a single sample in a study of blood T cell repertoires in COVID-19. The data were produced by immunoSEQ multiplex PCR, yet TCRdb's version contains in-frame clones alone and is incomplete. This sample has roughly 68,000 clones; more than 80% occur once, and the top ten carry around 3.7%. Input material: PBMCs or T cells enriched from blood (not recorded which). Receptor source: a woman between 40 and 50 years old with acute COVID-19. The CDR3 runs from the conserved cysteine through the conserved F or W. A D gene is named only where the DNA matches it firmly. The size field is filled for only some rows; it gives once, few, many or a size class.

V gene,D gene,clone size,J gene,CDR3 DNA,CDR3 protein
TRBV6-4,TRBD2,NA,TRBJ2-1,TGTGCCAGCAGTGGTTTAGCGGGTCCCGCCAATGAGCAGTTCTTC,CASSGLAGPANEQFF
TRBV20-1,TRBD2,NA,TRBJ2-1,TGCAGTGCTAGTATTGGTCTAGCGGGAGGGTGGAGGGACAATGAGCAGTTCTTC,CSASIGLAGGWRDNEQFF
TRBV29-1,TRBD1,NA,TRBJ2-5,TGCAGCGTTGAACTTCCGGGACAGCAAGAGACCCAGTACTTC,CSVELPGQQETQYF
TRBV4-1,NA,NA,TRBJ2-1,TGCGCCAGCAGCCAAGCCAGTTATGAGCAGTTCTTC,CASSQASYEQFF
TRBV29-1,TRBD1,NA,TRBJ2-1,TGCAGCGTTGAAGCCGGACAGGGTCTCGGCAATGAGCAGTTCTTC,CSVEAGQGLGNEQFF
TRBV28,TRBD2,NA,TRBJ2-3,TGTGCCAGCAGTTCGCATACTAGCGGGAATGCAGATACGCAGTATTTT,CASSSHTSGNADTQYF
TRBV2,TRBD1,once,TRBJ2-5,TGTGCCAGTCCAAAAGACAGGGGGCCGCGGGAGACCCAGTACTTC,CASPKDRGPRETQYF
TRBV28,TRBD1,NA,TRBJ1-2,TGTGCCAGCAGTGCGGGGACAGGCATCTCTGGGGGCTACACCTTC,CASSAGTGISGGYTF
TRBV19,TRBD2,NA,TRBJ2-1,TGTGCCAGTAGTATATCCGCGGGAGATGAGGATGAGCAGTTCTTC,CASSISAGDEDEQFF
TRBV28,TRBD2,NA,TRBJ2-4,TGTGCCAGCATTTCACGAAGGGCTCGGGGGACTAGCAACATTCAGTACTTC,CASISRRARGTSNIQYF
TRBV7-9,NA,NA,TRBJ1-1,TGTGCCAGCAGCCCGACAGGATGGGACACTGAAGCTTTCTTT,CASSPTGWDTEAFF
TRBV5-1,NA,NA,TRBJ2-3,TGCGCCAGCAGCTTGGACTACCAACTCAGCACAGATACGCAGTATTTT,CASSLDYQLSTDTQYF
TRBV7-9,TRBD1,NA,TRBJ2-6,TGTGCCAGCACCCAGACAGGGCCCATTGGGGCCAACGTCCTGACTTTC,CASTQTGPIGANVLTF
TRBV23-1,NA,NA,TRBJ2-7,TGCGCCAGCAGCTTCAAGGGGGGGCAGAGCTCCTACGAGCAGTACTTC,CASSFKGGQSSYEQYF
TRBV2,TRBD2,NA,TRBJ2-7,TGTGCCAGCAGTGAAGCGGTCTTAGCGGGGTGGCCTAGCTCCTACGAGCAGTACTTC,CASSEAVLAGWPSSYEQYF
TRBV6-1,NA,NA,TRBJ1-1,TGTGCCAGCAGTGAAGCGCTTGTCCGGGGCACTGAAGCTTTCTTT,CASSEALVRGTEAFF
TRBV29-1,TRBD1,few,TRBJ1-1,TGCAGCGTTAGGAGGGGGCTCGGTGGGACTGAAGCTTTCTTT,CSVRRGLGGTEAFF
TRBV6-2/TRBV6-3,TRBD2,NA,TRBJ2-3,TGTGCCAGCAGCCTAGCGGACACAGATACGCAGTATTTT,CASSLADTDTQYF
TRBV10-1,NA,NA,TRBJ1-2,TGCGCCAGCAGTGATGGAGCTAACTATGGCTACACCTTC,CASSDGANYGYTF
TRBV29-1,TRBD1,NA,TRBJ2-7,TGCAGCGCAACCCCGGGACAGGGTGGCGAGCAGTACTTC,CSATPGQGGEQYF
TRBV9,TRBD1,NA,TRBJ1-1,TGTGCCAGCAGCGTAGCTTACGGGACAGGGAGGACTGAAGCTTTCTTT,CASSVAYGTGRTEAFF
TRBV28,TRBD1,NA,TRBJ2-3,TGTGCCAGCAGGACAGGGGGTCGGGATACGCAGTATTTT,CASRTGGRDTQYF
TRBV5-4,TRBD1,NA,TRBJ1-4,TGTGCCAGCAGCGTAACTCAGGGGGCGCGTTGGGAAAAACTGTTTTTT,CASSVTQGARWEKLFF